The present T cell receptor (beta chain) was sequenced within a study of response to subunit inactivated influenza vaccine. With 6 bases removed from V and 7 bases from J, the gap between germline ends came to 16 bases. This CDR3 contains 14 residues. Whole-study results and caveats: The authors suggested that every seasonal influenza vaccination recruits few new T cells.

This clonotype was observed a handful of times. The antigen is not known. From the RT-PCR reads, TCRdb called clonotypes with MiXCR, one entry per CDR3 protein. The table shows around 600,000 distinct CDR3 sequences, with around 10% occurring only once. The sample was also linked to a second study, of T cells expressing NK-cell markers. This second study notes: Researchers built TCR beta cDNA using 5'RACE template switching with UMIs.

V usage is TRBV12-3 or TRBV12-4 and J usage is TRBJ1-5; no firm D call. The clonotype comes from a man aged 50-59 years who received an inactivated influenza vaccine. Sequenced here: PBMCs from blood, sampled on the day of vaccination. CDR3 nucleotides: TGTGCCAGCAGAGCTAGAGAGCATGGACAGCCCCAGCATTTT. As protein: CASRAREHGQPQHF.